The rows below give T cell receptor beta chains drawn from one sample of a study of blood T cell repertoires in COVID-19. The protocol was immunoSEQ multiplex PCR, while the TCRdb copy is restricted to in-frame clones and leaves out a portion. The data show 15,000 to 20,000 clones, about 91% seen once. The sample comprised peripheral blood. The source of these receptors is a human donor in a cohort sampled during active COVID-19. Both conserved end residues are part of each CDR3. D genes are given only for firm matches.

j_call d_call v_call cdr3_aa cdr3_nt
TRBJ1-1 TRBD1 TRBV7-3 CASSRGQGAPEAFF TGTGCCAGCAGCCGAGGACAGGGGGCTCCTGAAGCTTTCTTT
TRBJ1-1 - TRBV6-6 CASTLGMIRGTEAFF TGTGCCAGCACTCTGGGGATGATTAGGGGCACTGAAGCTTTCTTT
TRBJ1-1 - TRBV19 CASSPGLMNTEAFF TGTGCCAGTAGTCCGGGACTTATGAACACTGAAGCTTTCTTT
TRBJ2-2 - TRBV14 CASSQGLGAAYTGELFF TGTGCCAGCAGCCAAGGGCTGGGGGCGGCGTACACCGGGGAGCTGTTTTTT
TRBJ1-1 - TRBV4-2 CASSQDGHLNTEAFF TGTGCCAGCAGCCAAGACGGACACCTGAACACTGAAGCTTTCTTT
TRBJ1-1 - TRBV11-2 CASSPWGRNTEAFF TGTGCCAGCAGCCCGTGGGGCCGTAACACTGAAGCTTTCTTT
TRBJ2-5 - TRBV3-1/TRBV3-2 CASSQDKFDSQETQYF TGTGCCAGCAGCCAAGACAAGTTCGACAGTCAAGAGACCCAGTACTTC
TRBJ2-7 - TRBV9 CASSVLPGTHEQYF TGTGCCAGCAGCGTACTGCCGGGGACTCACGAGCAGTACTTC
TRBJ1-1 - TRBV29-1 CSVGGQGRAEAFF TGCAGCGTTGGAGGTCAGGGAAGGGCTGAAGCTTTCTTT
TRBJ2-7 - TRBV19 CASTGLGGPYEQYF TGTGCCAGTACCGGTTTGGGGGGACCCTACGAGCAGTACTTC
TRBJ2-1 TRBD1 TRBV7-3 CASSFDRDNEQFF TGTGCCAGCAGCTTTGACAGGGACAATGAGCAGTTCTTC
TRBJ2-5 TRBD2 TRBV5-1 CASSLGTSGVGETQYF TGCGCCAGCAGCTTAGGGACTAGCGGGGTCGGAGAGACCCAGTACTTC
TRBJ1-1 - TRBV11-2 CASSLAGPMNTEAFF TGTGCCAGCAGCTTAGCAGGGCCCATGAACACTGAAGCTTTCTTT
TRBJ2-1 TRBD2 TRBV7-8 CASSLGLIAGEVYNEQFF TGTGCCAGCAGCTTAGGTTTAATAGCGGGAGAAGTTTACAATGAGCAGTTCTTC
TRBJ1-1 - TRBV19 CASSIDPRGLAFF TGTGCCAGTAGTATAGATCCTAGGGGTCTAGCTTTCTTT
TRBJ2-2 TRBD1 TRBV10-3 CAIRTGANTGELFF TGTGCCATCAGGACAGGGGCGAACACCGGGGAGCTGTTTTTT